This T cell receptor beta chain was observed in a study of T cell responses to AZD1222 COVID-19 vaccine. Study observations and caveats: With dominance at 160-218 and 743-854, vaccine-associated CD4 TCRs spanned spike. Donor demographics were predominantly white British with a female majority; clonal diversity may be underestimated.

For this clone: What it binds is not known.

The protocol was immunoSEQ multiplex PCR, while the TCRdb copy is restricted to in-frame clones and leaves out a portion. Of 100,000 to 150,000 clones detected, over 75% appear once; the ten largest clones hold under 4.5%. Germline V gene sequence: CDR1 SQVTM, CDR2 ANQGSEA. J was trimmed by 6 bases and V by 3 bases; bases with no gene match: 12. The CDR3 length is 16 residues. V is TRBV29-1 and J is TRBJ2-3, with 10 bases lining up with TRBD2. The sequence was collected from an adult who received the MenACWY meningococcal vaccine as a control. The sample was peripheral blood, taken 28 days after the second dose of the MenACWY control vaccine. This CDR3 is CSVDPTGLAEGDTQYF. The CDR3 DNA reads TGCAGCGTTGACCCGACCGGACTAGCGGAAGGGGATACGCAGTATTTT.